This TCR beta chain was documented in a study of technical replicates of blood from several donors. Assay used: immunoSEQ multiplex PCR; TCRdb lists only in-frame clones, some missing. The sample consists of 90,000 or so clones, about 95% of them appearing once. The CDR3 extends over 15 amino acids. Germline values: CDR1 SQVTM, CDR2 ANQGSEA. V dropped 3 bases and J dropped 5; count of bases not matched to a gene: 9. Sequencing was carried out using T cells isolated from PBMCs. V is TRBV29-1 and J is TRBJ2-3; 9 bases are a match to TRBD2. The source of this sequence is a human donor in good health. The CDR3 coding sequence is TGCAGCGTTGAGGTTAGCGGGAGTAGGCAAGATACGCAGTATTTT. Protein: CSVEVSGSRQDTQYF.